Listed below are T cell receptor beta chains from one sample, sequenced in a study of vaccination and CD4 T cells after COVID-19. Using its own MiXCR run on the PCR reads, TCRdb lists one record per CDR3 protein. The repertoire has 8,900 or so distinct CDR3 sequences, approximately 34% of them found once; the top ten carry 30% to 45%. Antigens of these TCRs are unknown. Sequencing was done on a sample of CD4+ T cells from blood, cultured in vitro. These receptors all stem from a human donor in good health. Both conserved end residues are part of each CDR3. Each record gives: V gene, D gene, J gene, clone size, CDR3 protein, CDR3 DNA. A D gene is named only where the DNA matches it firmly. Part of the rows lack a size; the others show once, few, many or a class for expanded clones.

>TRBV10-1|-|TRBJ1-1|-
CASSEEFYTEAFF
TGCGCCAGCAGTGAAGAGTTTTACACTGAAGCTTTCTTT
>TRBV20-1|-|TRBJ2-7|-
CSARDRAGSAYEQYF
TGCAGTGCTAGAGATAGGGCAGGGTCCGCCTACGAGCAGTACTTC
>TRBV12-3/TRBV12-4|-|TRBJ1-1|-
CASKGEGTEAFF
TGTGCCAGCAAAGGGGAGGGGACTGAAGCTTTCTTT
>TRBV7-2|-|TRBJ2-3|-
CASSLDRWGGGTDTQYF
TGTGCCAGCAGCTTAGATCGGTGGGGGGGCGGCACAGATACGCAGTATTTT
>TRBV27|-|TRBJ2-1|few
CASKGTEQFF
TGTGCCAGCAAGGGGACAGAGCAGTTCTTC
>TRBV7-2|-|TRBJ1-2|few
CASSSRDTLFGYTF
TGTGCCAGCAGCTCCCGGGACACACTTTTTGGCTACACCTTC
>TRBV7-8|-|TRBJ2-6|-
CASLGGAGSGANVLTF
TGTGCCAGCCTAGGGGGGGCTGGCTCTGGGGCCAACGTCCTGACTTTC
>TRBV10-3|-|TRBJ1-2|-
CAISALDRNGYTF
TGTGCCATCAGTGCTTTAGACAGGAACGGCTACACCTTC
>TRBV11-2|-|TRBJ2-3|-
CASRSGDTQYF
TGTGCCAGCCGCTCCGGGGATACGCAGTATTTT
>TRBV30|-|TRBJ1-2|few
CAWSRRGGYTF
TGTGCCTGGAGCCGACGTGGGGGCTACACCTTC
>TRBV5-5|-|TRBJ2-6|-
CASSPGTGANVLTF
TGTGCCAGCAGCCCCGGGACTGGGGCCAACGTCCTGACTTTC
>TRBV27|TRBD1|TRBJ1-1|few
CASRDRDTEAFF
TGTGCCAGCAGGGACAGGGATACTGAAGCTTTCTTT
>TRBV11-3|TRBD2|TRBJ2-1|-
CASSRRTSGPHNEQFF
TGTGCCAGCAGTCGACGGACTAGCGGACCGCACAATGAGCAGTTCTTC
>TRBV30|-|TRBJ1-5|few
CAWSQLNQPQHF
TGTGCCTGGAGTCAGCTCAATCAGCCCCAGCATTTT
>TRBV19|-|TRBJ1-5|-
CASSRQGSPGNQPQHF
TGTGCCAGTAGTCGACAAGGATCCCCGGGAAATCAGCCCCAGCATTTT
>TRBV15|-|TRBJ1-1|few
CATSRDRKEPTEAFF
TGTGCCACCAGCAGAGACCGGAAAGAGCCCACTGAAGCTTTCTTT
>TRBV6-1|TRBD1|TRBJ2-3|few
CATDLTGFAPDTQYF
TGTGCCACAGACCTGACAGGGTTCGCCCCAGATACGCAGTATTTT
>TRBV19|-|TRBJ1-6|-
CASRGGGDSPLHF
TGTGCCAGCCGCGGGGGGGGTGACTCACCCCTCCACTTT
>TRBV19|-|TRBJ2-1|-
CASSIGRVVGNEQFF
TGTGCCAGTAGTATAGGCAGGGTGGTGGGCAATGAGCAGTTCTTC
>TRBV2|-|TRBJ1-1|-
CASAGGTREAFF
TGTGCCAGCGCCGGGGGGACGCGTGAAGCTTTCTTT
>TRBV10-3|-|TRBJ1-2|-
CAIKGSQNYGYTF
TGTGCCATCAAGGGCAGCCAGAACTATGGCTACACCTTC
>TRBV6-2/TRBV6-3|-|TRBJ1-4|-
CASSPVNEKLFF
TGTGCCAGCAGCCCTGTTAATGAAAAACTGTTTTTT
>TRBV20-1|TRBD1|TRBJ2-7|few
CSASGPGQGADEQYF
TGCAGTGCTAGTGGACCGGGACAGGGGGCAGACGAGCAGTACTTC
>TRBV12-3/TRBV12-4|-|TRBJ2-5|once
CASRPTQWGDQYF
TGTGCCAGCAGACCGACACAATGGGGGGACCAGTACTTC
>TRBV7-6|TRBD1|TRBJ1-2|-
CASSPGQGVYGYTF
TGTGCCAGCAGCCCGGGACAGGGGGTGTATGGCTACACCTTC
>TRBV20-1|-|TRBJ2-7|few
CSATPLGGGGSYEQYF
TGCAGTGCTACCCCCCTTGGTGGTGGGGGGTCCTACGAGCAGTACTTC
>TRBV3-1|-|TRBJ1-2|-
CASSQEATTIYGYTF
TGTGCCAGCAGCCAAGAGGCAACGACCATCTATGGCTACACCTTC
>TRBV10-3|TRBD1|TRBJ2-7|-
CAISEDRALYEQYF
TGTGCCATCAGTGAGGACAGGGCCCTCTACGAGCAGTACTTC
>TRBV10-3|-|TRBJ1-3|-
CAIRDGGSLGNTIYF
TGTGCCATAAGAGACGGAGGAAGCCTTGGAAACACCATATATTTT
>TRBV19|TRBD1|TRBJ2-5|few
CASRDRGLQETQYF
TGTGCCAGCCGGGACAGGGGGCTCCAAGAGACCCAGTACTTC
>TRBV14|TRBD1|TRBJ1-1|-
CASSPTGLANTEAFF
TGTGCCAGCAGTCCGACAGGGTTGGCGAACACTGAAGCTTTCTTT
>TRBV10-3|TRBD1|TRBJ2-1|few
CAISGTGWGNEQFF
TGTGCCATCAGTGGGACAGGGTGGGGCAATGAGCAGTTCTTC
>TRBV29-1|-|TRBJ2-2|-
CSVGDRTGELFF
TGCAGCGTGGGAGACAGGACCGGGGAGCTGTTTTTT
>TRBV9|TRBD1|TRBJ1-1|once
CASSVAAGDRSAFF
TGTGCCAGCAGCGTAGCAGCAGGGGACAGGTCAGCTTTCTTT
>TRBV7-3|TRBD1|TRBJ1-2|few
CASSKIGTGDFYGYTF
TGTGCCAGCAGTAAGATCGGGACAGGGGATTTCTATGGCTACACCTTC
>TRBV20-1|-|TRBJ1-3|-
CSARFRAGTIYF
TGCAGTGCTAGGTTTAGGGCCGGCACCATATATTTT
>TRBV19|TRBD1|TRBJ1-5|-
CASTQDREGQPQHF
TGTGCCAGTACCCAGGACAGGGAAGGCCAGCCCCAGCATTTT
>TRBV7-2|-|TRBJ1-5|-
CASTPPSEGRPQHF
TGTGCCAGCACCCCGCCCTCCGAGGGGAGGCCCCAGCATTTT
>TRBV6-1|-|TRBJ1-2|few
CASSEWRGGGYTF
TGTGCCAGCAGTGAATGGAGGGGCGGGGGCTACACCTTC
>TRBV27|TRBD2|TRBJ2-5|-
CASSLGLGTSGGQETQYF
TGTGCCAGCAGTTTAGGTCTGGGGACTAGCGGGGGCCAAGAGACCCAGTACTTC
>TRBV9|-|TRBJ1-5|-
CASSVGTLITEPQHF
TGTGCCAGCAGCGTTGGGACATTAATAACGGAGCCCCAGCATTTT
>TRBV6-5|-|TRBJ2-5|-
CASSSGGPKGTQYF
TGTGCCAGCAGTTCTGGGGGACCTAAGGGGACCCAGTACTTC
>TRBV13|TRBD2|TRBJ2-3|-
CASRPGGGTQYF
TGTGCCAGCAGACCCGGGGGGGGTACGCAGTATTTT
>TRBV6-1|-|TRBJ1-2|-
CASGTPIFDGYTF
TGTGCCAGCGGGACCCCCATCTTCGATGGCTACACCTTC
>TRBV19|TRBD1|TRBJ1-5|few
CASSTSGAQGGQPQHF
TGTGCCAGTAGTACTTCAGGGGCGCAGGGGGGACAGCCCCAGCATTTT
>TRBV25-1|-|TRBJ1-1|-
CASGKGRFGTEAFF
TGTGCCAGCGGGAAAGGGAGGTTCGGCACTGAAGCTTTCTTT
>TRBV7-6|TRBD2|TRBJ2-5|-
CASSPLLRGDQETQYF
TGTGCCAGCAGCCCCCTCCTGCGGGGGGATCAAGAGACCCAGTACTTC
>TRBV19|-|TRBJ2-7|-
CASSPTGSSYEQYF
TGTGCCAGTAGCCCCACGGGCAGTTCGTACGAGCAGTACTTC
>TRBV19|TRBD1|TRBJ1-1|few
CASSSWTGEAFF
TGTGCCAGTAGTTCATGGACAGGGGAAGCTTTCTTT
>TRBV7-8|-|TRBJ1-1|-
CASSPSSDTEAFF
TGTGCCAGCAGCCCCTCTAGTGACACTGAAGCTTTCTTT
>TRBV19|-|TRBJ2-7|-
CASSTGASRGLSEQYF
TGTGCCAGTAGTACAGGGGCATCCCGGGGGTTGTCCGAGCAGTACTTC
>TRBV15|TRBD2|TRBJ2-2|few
CATSRQAGSNTGELFF
TGTGCCACCAGCAGGCAAGCGGGGTCGAACACCGGGGAGCTGTTTTTT